This paragraph reports one T cell receptor beta chain. Its antigen is unidentified. Donors had nominal health at sampling but likely had unrecorded immune exposures. The PCR used 60 Vbeta and 13 Jbeta primers. Method: immunoSEQ multiplex PCR; TCRdb's copy keeps in-frame clones and lacks some. The repertoire holds approximately 91,000 clones, with under 75% as singletons. The record originates from a study of cytomegalovirus exposure and HLA in healthy donors. Notes on the study in general: An analysis that came later showed most CMV-associated TCR beta chains appearing HLA-restricted. It was reported that TCR beta sequences correctly inferred the HLA-A and HLA-B alleles for most subjects.

The CDR3 is 16 amino acids. CDR1 is SQVTM, CDR2 ANQGSEA, per germline. The V end lost 3 bases, the J end lost 2 bases, and 20 bases lay between the germline ends. The chain couples TRBV29-1 to TRBJ2-7, with a possible D match to TRBD1 (6 bases). The sequenced sample consisted of PBMCs. This TCR derives from a human donor in good health. The CDR3 loop reads CSVEGTKTGATYEQYF. As DNA, the CDR3 is TGCAGCGTTGAGGGTACTAAGACAGGCGCAACCTACGAGCAGTACTTC.